One sample yielded the 27 T cell receptor beta chains listed below, sequenced in a study of control samples from healthy donors and cancer patients. Assay used: immunoSEQ multiplex PCR; TCRdb lists only in-frame clones, some missing. Among approximately 170,000 clones listed, 80% to 95% were seen once. The sample consisted of blood. The source of these receptors is a woman younger than 45 in good health.

V usage is TRBV3-1 (or the pseudogene TRBV3-2) and J usage is TRBJ2-2, with 9 bases identical to TRBD1. The V segment lost 1 base and the J segment 5 bases; nucleotides outside the gene matches: 5. CDR1 and CDR2 from the germline V gene are LGHDT and YNNKEL (reference sequence). The CDR3 has 16 residues. The CDR3 bases are TGTGCCAGCAGCCAAGCGGACAGGGGAGGGACCGGGGAGCTGTTTTTT. It specifies CASSQADRGGTGELFF.

The chain has TRBV4-1 and TRBJ2-6; D perhaps matches TRBD2 (6 bases). This CDR3 has 19 residues. Germline CDR1 is MGHRA and CDR2 is YSYEKL. V was shortened by 3 bases and J by 2 bases, with 20 bases between the two germline ends. In DNA form, the CDR3 reads TGCGCCAGCAGCCACCCACCGGGACTTTCACGTACTGGGGCCAACGTCCTGACTTTC. Protein: CASSHPPGLSRTGANVLTF.

This rearrangement joins TRBV4-3 to TRBJ2-2; D is uncertain. CDR1 and CDR2 from the germline V gene are LGHNA and YSLEER. The CDR3 covers 14 residues. Between the trimmed V and J ends, which lost 0 bases and 9 bases, there was a span of 11 bases. The CDR3, as DNA: TGCGCCAGCAGCCAAGATTGGGATGGCAGGGAGCTGTTTTTT. This sequence encodes CASSQDWDGRELFF.

The chain links TRBV10-1 to TRBJ1-5; D might be TRBD1 (6 bases). The CDR3 runs to 12 residues. CDR1 and CDR2 from the germline V gene are WNHNN and SYGVQD (reference sequence). The chain's CDR3 is CGWGHTVKAQHF. The CDR3 region has the DNA TGCGGCTGGGGACACACGGTCAAGGCCCAGCATTTT.

The chain recombines TRBV6-6 with TRBJ1-3; D may be TRBD1 (5 bases). There are 15 residues in the CDR3. The germline V gene has CDR1 MNHNY and CDR2 SVGAGI (reference sequence). Deletions cut 2 bases from V and 2 bases from J, with 10 bases between. CDR3 residues: CASSYEGNAGNTIYF. The DNA of the CDR3 is TGTGCCAGCAGTTACGAGGGGAACGCTGGAAACACCATATATTTT.

The chain joins TRBV7-3 to TRBJ2-6, with a possible D match to TRBD1 (6 bases). The CDR3 has 15 residues. From germline, CDR1 is SGHTA and CDR2 FQGTGA. V shed 5 bases and J shed 2 bases, with 10 bases lying between them. CDR3 coding DNA: TGTGCCAGCAGCCCAGCAGGGGCTGGGGCCAACGTCCTGACTTTC. It translates to CASSPAGAGANVLTF.

The rearrangement joins TRBV6-5 to TRBJ1-2; TRBD1 matches 7 bases. Germline V gene sequence: CDR1 MNHEY, CDR2 SVGAGI. The CDR3 is 13 residues long. V dropped 6 bases and J dropped 8; count of bases not matched to a gene: 9. The CDR3 nucleotides are TGTGCCAGCAGCAGACAGGGCCGGGGCGGCTACACCTTC. Translating it yields CASSRQGRGGYTF.

The gene calls are TRBV10-1 and TRBJ1-5; no clear D gene. The CDR3 has 13 residues. Germline lookup yields CDR1 WNHNN and CDR2 SYGVQD (reference sequence). The ends were cut back, 6 bases at V and 3 bases at J, with 9 bases in the middle. Here the CDR3 reads CASSEGSNQPQHF. The CDR3 DNA is TGCGCCAGCAGCGAAGGATCCAATCAGCCCCAGCATTTT.

This clone has only one observation. V gene TRBV25-1 combines with J gene TRBJ1-6, with TRBD1 as a possible D gene (5 bases). This CDR3 has 15 amino acids. Germline CDR1 reads MGHDK; CDR2 reads SYGVNS. V lost 3 bases and J 7 bases, leaving 13 bases between the germline ends. The CDR3 nucleotides are TGTGCCAGCAGTGATCGGGGACTGATAAATTCACCCCTCCACTTT. It encodes CASSDRGLINSPLHF.

The chain employs TRBV19 and TRBJ2-1, with 7 nucleotides matching TRBD2. The CDR3 runs 15 residues. J gave up 9 bases and V 5 bases, and 13 bases lay outside the gene matches. The germline CDR1 and CDR2 sequences are LNHDA and SQIVND (reference sequence). The CDR3 spells CASSPWTSGVGEQFF. CDR3 coding DNA: TGTGCCAGTAGTCCTTGGACTAGTGGTGTCGGTGAGCAGTTCTTC.

The chain employs TRBV20-1 and TRBJ2-5, with unresolved D. V was cut by 7 bases and J by 7 bases, with 13 bases left in between. This CDR3 spans 11 amino acids. In germline, CDR1 is DFQATT, CDR2 SNEGSKA (reference sequence). In DNA, the CDR3 is TGCAGTGAGGTTGGCGTGAGGACCCAGTACTTC. Encoded protein: CSEVGVRTQYF.

The chain couples TRBV3-1 (or the pseudogene TRBV3-2) to TRBJ2-2, with TRBD2 as a possible D gene (7 bases). The CDR3 consists of 14 residues. V lost 4 bases and J lost 7, with 13 bases in between. The germline V gene has CDR1 LGHDT and CDR2 YNNKEL (reference sequence). CDR3 region: CASSRGGGHGELFF. For the CDR3, the DNA is TGTGCCAGCAGCCGGGGGGGCGGCCACGGGGAGCTGTTTTTT.

J is TRBJ2-7 and V is TRBV12-3 or TRBV12-4; no clear D gene. Trimming took off 5 bases at V and 2 bases at J, with 10 bases between the two ends. The CDR3 totals 13 residues. The CDR3 spells CASSRLVTYEQYF. The CDR3 DNA sequence: TGTGCCAGCAGTCGACTGGTTACCTACGAGCAGTACTTC.

V and J are TRBV24-1 and TRBJ1-5; the D is unclear. The germline CDR1 and CDR2 sequences are KGHDR and SFDVKD. V was pared by 3 bases and J by 8 bases, with 13 bases between. The CDR3 consists of 14 residues. The CDR3 here is CATSDGESREPQHF. The DNA for the CDR3 is TGTGCCACCAGTGATGGGGAATCGAGAGAGCCCCAGCATTTT.

The chain carries TRBV3-1 (or the pseudogene TRBV3-2) and TRBJ2-1; 8 bases map to TRBD2. The V gene end was trimmed by 4 bases and the J gene end by 2 bases; junction bases not matched to a gene: 7. Germline V lookup: CDR1 LGHDT, CDR2 YNNKEL (reference sequence). The CDR3 has 16 residues. The CDR3, as DNA: TGTGCCAGCAGCCGATTACTAGCGGCAGCCTACAATGAGCAGTTCTTC. Protein sequence: CASSRLLAAAYNEQFF.

This clone has a single count. The chain has TRBV11-3 and TRBJ1-5, with TRBD1 matching 9 bases. This CDR3 contains 16 residues. The germline gives CDR1 SGHNT, CDR2 YENEEA. With V trimmed by 4 bases and J by 3 bases, 7 bases remained unmatched. The CDR3 here is CASSYETGGYNQPQHF. CDR3 DNA: TGTGCCAGCAGCTACGAGACAGGGGGATACAATCAGCCCCAGCATTTT.

In DNA form, the CDR3 reads TGTGCCTGGAGTCTCGGAGGTTGGGAGACCCAGTACTTC. Amino acid sequence: CAWSLGGWETQYF. V usage is TRBV30 and J usage is TRBJ2-5, with a possible D match to TRBD2 (5 bases). The CDR3 totals 13 residues. V lost 2 bases, J lost 5 bases, and 12 bases lay in between. CDR1 GTSNPN and CDR2 SVGIG come from the germline V gene (reference sequence).

The V call is TRBV28, the J call TRBJ2-1; D gene unclear. This CDR3 spans 10 amino acids. Germline CDR1 is MDHEN and CDR2 is SYDVKM. The V gene lost 3 bases and the J gene lost 6 bases, with 0 bases spanning the gap. The CDR3 sequence: CASSFNEQFF. DNA for the CDR3: TGTGCCAGCAGTTTCAATGAGCAGTTCTTC.

V and J are TRBV5-1 and TRBJ2-1; no reliable D call. The CDR3 loop spans 17 amino acids. V lost 0 bases, J lost 0 bases, and 13 bases lay in between. Germline V gives CDR1 SGHRS, CDR2 YFSETQ. The chain's CDR3 is CASSLGPTMSSYNEQFF. DNA for the CDR3: TGCGCCAGCAGCTTGGGACCGACCATGAGCTCCTACAATGAGCAGTTCTTC.

The chain has TRBV24-1 and TRBJ1-6, with 8 positions matching TRBD1. Germline CDR1 reads KGHDR; CDR2 reads SFDVKD. The ends lost 4 bases at V and 3 bases at J; junction bases unmatched: 7. The CDR3 length is 17 residues. The CDR3 spells CATSDIGQGSYNSPLHF. For the CDR3, the DNA is TGTGCCACCAGTGACATCGGACAGGGCAGCTATAATTCACCCCTCCACTTT.

This rearrangement joins TRBV27 to TRBJ1-4; D might be TRBD1 (6 bases). The CDR3 length is 16 residues. The V gene lost 2 bases and the J gene lost 7 bases, with 17 bases spanning the gap. CDR1 and CDR2 from the germline V gene are MNHEY and SMNVEV (reference sequence). CDR3 bases: TGTGCCAGCAGTTTACTGACGGGGGGCGTGGGTGAAAAACTGTTTTTT. Amino acids: CASSLLTGGVGEKLFF. The complete variable domain, with remaining parts taken from reference TRBV27 and TRBJ1-4, reads EAQVTQNPRYLITVTGKKLTVTCSQNMNHEYMSWYRQDPGLGLRQIYYSMNVEVTDKGDVPEGYKVSRKEKRNFPLILESPSPNQTSLYFCASSLLTGGVGEKLFFGSGTQLSVL.

The chain has TRBV6-5 and TRBJ2-7; the D is unclear. V was trimmed by 6 bases and J by 1 base, leaving 16 bases between them. This CDR3 is 15 amino acids long. From germline, CDR1 is MNHEY and CDR2 SVGAGI. DNA of the CDR3: TGTGCCAGCAGCCTAAAGGACGGCGCTTCCTACGAGCAGTACTTC. Protein product: CASSLKDGASYEQYF.

The chain links TRBV11-2 to TRBJ2-5; D call uncertain. The germline gives CDR1 SGHAT, CDR2 FQNNGV. Deletions cut 1 base from V and 4 bases from J, with 10 bases between. CDR3 size: 14 residues. Here the CDR3 DNA reads TGTGCCAGCAGCTTAGTAGTGTATGGAGAGACCCAGTACTTC. Encoded protein: CASSLVVYGETQYF.

J is TRBJ2-3 and V is TRBV28; TRBD2 agrees at 7 bases. The CDR3 has 16 amino acids. Trimming cost V 5 bases and J 2 bases; bases outside gene matches: 10. CDR1 is MDHEN and CDR2 is SYDVKM in the germline V gene. The CDR3 DNA is TGTGCCAGCAGTCCCTCGGGAGGCCCTCTCACAGATACGCAGTATTTT. It encodes CASSPSGGPLTDTQYF.

The chain recombines TRBV24-1 with TRBJ1-6; the D gene is possibly TRBD1 (5 bases). The V gene's germline CDR1 is KGHDR and CDR2 SFDVKD. This CDR3 region has 15 residues. The germline V and J ends were trimmed by 5 bases and 7 bases, with 14 bases remaining between them. The CDR3 loop reads CATSASGATNSPLHF. The CDR3 bases are TGTGCCACCAGTGCCTCCGGGGCTACCAATTCACCCCTCCACTTT.

J is TRBJ2-1 and V is TRBV28; 9 bases fit TRBD1. Germline CDR1 reads MDHEN; CDR2 reads SYDVKM. The CDR3 is 15 amino acids. Losses at the gene ends were 8 bases for V and 6 bases for J; bases not matched to a gene: 11. The CDR3 spells CASEYDRGGSNEQFF. The CDR3 nucleotides read TGTGCCAGCGAGTATGACAGGGGGGGATCCAATGAGCAGTTCTTC.

The chain has TRBV19 and TRBJ1-3; tentatively, D is TRBD1 (5 bases). The CDR3 is 16 residues long. V lost 5 bases and J 0 bases, leaving 14 bases between the germline ends. In germline, CDR1 is LNHDA, CDR2 SQIVND (reference sequence). CDR3: CASSAPGTSSGNTIYF. As DNA, the CDR3 is TGTGCCAGTAGTGCCCCCGGGACCTCCTCTGGAAACACCATATATTTT.